The next 26 T cell receptor beta chains were all read from a single sample in a study of T-cell memory formation after mild COVID-19. TCRdb reanalysed the 5' RACE reads using MiXCR and keeps one entry per CDR3 protein. The repertoire holds some 320,000 distinct CDR3 sequences, with more than 15% as singletons. The specimen was PBMCs or a T cell subset sorted from them (not recorded which). The receptors shown here come from a man between 18 and 29 years old who had mild COVID-19 (a few samples of this study predate the infection). Cell type and time point are not known.

This clonotype appeared many times. The CDR3 spells CASSLETSSYYGYTF. The CDR3 DNA reads as TGTGCCAGCAGCTTAGAGACCTCCTCGTACTATGGCTACACCTTC. This chain connects TRBV7-9 to TRBJ1-2; no reliable D call. V gave up 1 base and J gave up 3 bases, with 12 bases separating them. The germline V gene has CDR1 SEHNR and CDR2 FQNEAQ (reference sequence). This CDR3 has 15 amino acids.

The V call is TRBV12-3 or TRBV12-4, the J call TRBJ1-5; D is undetermined. The CDR3 extends over 12 amino acids. Trimming took 9 bases from V and 3 from J, leaving 9 bases between them. This CDR3 reads CASAAANQPQHF. In DNA, the CDR3 is TGTGCCAGTGCGGCAGCCAATCAGCCCCAGCATTTT.

This clonotype was seen more than once but under ten times. V gene TRBV19 combines with J gene TRBJ1-2; D gene ambiguous. Trimming took 10 bases from V and 6 from J, leaving 21 bases between them. Per the germline V gene, CDR1 is LNHDA and CDR2 is SQIVND (reference sequence). This CDR3 has 14 residues. The CDR3 sequence: CATTSGPRGNGYTF. The CDR3 DNA reads as TGTGCCACCACGAGCGGCCCTCGCGGAAATGGCTACACCTTC.

This chain uses TRBV4-2 with TRBJ2-1; perhaps TRBD2 as D (6 bases). The V gene's germline CDR1 is LGHNA and CDR2 YNFKEQ. This CDR3 region has 13 residues. V was shortened by 1 base and J by 13 bases, with 14 bases between the two germline ends. CDR3 nucleotides: TGTGCCAGCAGCCAAGGCCCGGGACTCCTTCAGTTCTTC. Its protein product is CASSQGPGLLQFF.

This clonotype was found a few times. The junction departs from germline at one end; a sequencing error may be responsible. The V call is TRBV7-7, the J call TRBJ2-1; 11 nucleotides align to TRBD2. CDR1 is SSHAT, CDR2 FNYEAQ, per germline (reference sequence). This CDR3 region has 15 residues. DNA for the CDR3: TGTGCTAGCAGCTTAGATACTAGCGGGGGTAGAGAGCAGTTCTTC. It specifies CASSLDTSGGREQFF.

The sample holds a few counts of this clonotype. This chain uses TRBV10-3 with TRBJ2-2, with D tentatively TRBD1 (6 bases). Trimming pared 2 bases from V and 7 bases from J, leaving 11 bases between. The CDR3 runs 14 residues. Germline V gene sequence: CDR1 ENHRY, CDR2 SYGVKD. CDR3 DNA sequence: TGTGCCATCAGTGAGCCCGAGGGGGTCGGGGAGCTGTTTTTT. This encodes CAISEPEGVGELFF.

This rearrangement joins TRBV6-1 to TRBJ2-7; 9 nucleotides match TRBD1. Germline CDR1 and CDR2: MNHNS and SASEGT. The CDR3 runs to 13 residues. J gave up 2 bases and V 8 bases, and 4 bases lay outside the gene matches. CDR3 in amino acids: CASSGQGTYEQYV. DNA for the CDR3: TGTGCCAGCTCCGGACAGGGGACCTACGAGCAGTACGTC.

V gene TRBV9 combines with J gene TRBJ2-5; a possible D gene is TRBD2 (7 bases). The CDR3 runs to 15 residues. V lost 3 bases and J 5 bases, leaving 17 bases between the germline ends. Germline V gives CDR1 SGDLS, CDR2 YYNGEE. The CDR3 region has the DNA TGTGCCAGCAGCGAGGGGGGGGTCCAGGGCGAGACCCAGTACTTC. Amino acids: CASSEGGVQGETQYF. Combining the CDR3 with reference TRBV9 and TRBJ2-5 gives the whole variable domain DSGVTQTPKHLITATGQRVTLRCSPRSGDLSVYWYQQSLDQGLQFLIQYYNGEERAKGNILERFSAQQFPDLHSELNLSSLELGDSALYFCASSEGGVQGETQYFGPGTRLLVL.

The V and J genes are TRBV7-2 and TRBJ1-2, with D uncertain. The CDR3 has 12 residues. Trimming shortened V by 3 bases and J by 4 bases, and 6 bases separated the two germline ends. Germline assignment: CDR1 SGHTA and CDR2 FQGNSA. The CDR3: CASSFLRYGYTF. CDR3 DNA sequence: TGTGCCAGCAGCTTTCTCCGCTATGGCTACACCTTC.

This clonotype appeared a few times. This chain joins TRBV7-8 and TRBJ1-1; 8 positions agree with TRBD1. The germline V gene has CDR1 SGHVS and CDR2 FQNEAQ. J was trimmed by 11 bases and V by 6 bases; bases with no gene match: 23. This CDR3 is built from 17 residues. CDR3 region: CASSPNGGPGGQVGAFF. CDR3 sequence (DNA): TGTGCCAGCAGTCCCAATGGGGGCCCAGGGGGCCAGGTTGGGGCTTTCTTT.

The V call is TRBV24-1, the J call TRBJ1-2; D remains ambiguous. CDR1 KGHDR and CDR2 SFDVKD come from the germline V gene. The ends were cut back, 0 bases at V and 4 bases at J, with 8 bases in the middle. There are 14 residues in the CDR3. The CDR3 DNA reads as TGTGCCACCAGTGATTTGGATATGGGCTATGGCTACACCTTC. It codes for CATSDLDMGYGYTF.

This clonotype was seen a handful of times. The gene calls are TRBV5-1 and TRBJ2-5, with TRBD2 matching 8 bases. The CDR3 totals 17 residues. V trimming: 4 bases; J trimming: 5 bases; junction bases outside the gene matches: 16. Germline V lookup: CDR1 SGHRS, CDR2 YFSETQ. The CDR3 DNA reads as TGCGCCAGCAGCATACCTACAGGAAGCGGGGGCAGGGAGACCCAGTACTTC. Protein: CASSIPTGSGGRETQYF.

The J gene is TRBJ2-6, the V gene TRBV19; D is perhaps TRBD1 or TRBD2 (5 bases each). Germline CDR1 and CDR2: LNHDA and SQIVND (reference sequence). The CDR3 covers 15 residues. V dropped 3 bases and J dropped 2 bases, with 8 bases sitting between them. This CDR3 is CASSMGTAGANVLTF. The CDR3 DNA reads as TGTGCCAGTAGTATGGGGACCGCTGGGGCCAACGTCCTGACTTTC.

In this sample, this clonotype turned up many times. J is TRBJ2-3 and V is TRBV4-3; the D gene is possibly TRBD2 (6 bases). The V end lost 1 base, the J end lost 5 bases, and 7 bases lay between the germline ends. The CDR3 sequence is 13 residues long. CDR1 and CDR2 (germline): LGHNA, YSLEER. The CDR3 bases are TGCGCCAGCAGCCAAGCCGGGAGAGATACGCAGTATTTT. Its protein product is CASSQAGRDTQYF.

Written as DNA, the CDR3 is TGTGCCAGCAGCGTAGCGAACACCATATATTTT. Protein: CASSVANTIYF. The chain links TRBV9 to TRBJ1-3; D is ambiguous. The V gene's germline CDR1 is SGDLS and CDR2 YYNGEE. The CDR3 is 11 amino acids. V lost 0 bases, J lost 7 bases, and 2 bases lay in between.

There are a few counts of this clonotype. The chain combines TRBV6-1 with TRBJ1-6, with 7 bases that match TRBD1. This CDR3 contains 16 residues. CDR1 and CDR2 (germline): MNHNS, SASEGT. With V trimmed by 5 bases and J by 3 bases, 7 bases remained unmatched. The CDR3 nucleotides read TGTGCCAGCAGTCCCTCTGGACAGGTCTATAATTCACCCCTCCACTTT. This sequence encodes CASSPSGQVYNSPLHF.

There are a few counts of this clonotype. V and J are TRBV5-1 and TRBJ1-1; D not resolved. Germline V gene sequence: CDR1 SGHRS, CDR2 YFSETQ. The length of the CDR3 is 14 residues. Deletions cut 0 bases from V and 2 bases from J, with 8 bases between. For the CDR3, the DNA is TGCGCCAGCAGCTTGGATCCAGGAAACACTGAAGCTTTCTTT. Translating it yields CASSLDPGNTEAFF.

This clonotype was seen more than once but under ten times. This rearrangement joins TRBV19 to TRBJ2-1; no definite D call. The CDR3 consists of 11 residues. Deletions cut 6 bases from V and 7 bases from J, with 7 bases between. CDR1 LNHDA and CDR2 SQIVND come from the germline V gene (reference sequence). DNA for the CDR3: TGTGCCAGTAGCGACCGGAATGAGCAGTTCTTC. Translating it yields CASSDRNEQFF.

The rearrangement links TRBV6-5 to TRBJ2-3, with D maybe TRBD2 (5 bases). V was clipped by 0 bases and J by 8 bases, with 12 bases between them. CDR1 is MNHEY and CDR2 is SVGAGI in the germline V gene. This CDR3 has 14 amino acids. The CDR3 DNA reads TGTGCCAGCAGTTACTCGAATGTTGGAGGTACGCAGTATTTT. This gives the protein CASSYSNVGGTQYF.

The chain employs TRBV4-1 and TRBJ2-3; 8 nucleotides align to TRBD2. Germline lookup yields CDR1 MGHRA and CDR2 YSYEKL. The CDR3 sequence is 19 residues long. J lost 1 base, V lost 4 bases, and 16 bases had no gene match. CDR3 sequence (DNA): TGCGCCAGCAGCCCCCAGGCTAGCGGGCGGCCTGGGGGCACAGATACGCAGTATTTT. It encodes CASSPQASGRPGGTDTQYF.

The chain couples TRBV12-5 to TRBJ1-5; D is perhaps TRBD1 (6 bases). The CDR3 is made up of 19 amino acids. V lost 4 bases to trimming and J lost 6 bases, with 28 bases between them. The germline CDR1 and CDR2 sequences are LGHNT and FRNRAP. CDR3 sequence (DNA): TGTGCTAGTGGTTCGCCCGTAGGGACAAAAGAGGGCTTAATTCAGCCCCAGCATTTT. This encodes CASGSPVGTKEGLIQPQHF.

The chain recombines TRBV25-1 with TRBJ1-2, with D possibly matching TRBD1 (6 bases). V gave up 6 bases and J gave up 4 bases, with 12 bases separating them. The CDR3 consists of 13 residues. Germline lookup yields CDR1 MGHDK and CDR2 SYGVNS. In DNA form, the CDR3 reads TGTGCCAGCAGGGGTCAGGGGCCCTATGGCTACACCTTC. Translated: CASRGQGPYGYTF.

This clonotype showed up just a few times. The chain recombines TRBV5-1 with TRBJ2-1; 8 bases agree with TRBD1. Germline-derived CDR1 and CDR2 are SGHRS and YFSETQ. V gave up 1 base and J gave up 4 bases; unmatched junction bases: 4. The CDR3 length is 15 residues. CDR3 coding DNA: TGCGCCAGCAGCTTGAGTCAGGGGGCGTACAATGAGCAGTTCTTC. Its translation: CASSLSQGAYNEQFF.

A few counts support this clonotype. This chain joins TRBV12-5 and TRBJ2-1, with D possibly TRBD2 on 6 matching bases. This CDR3 contains 17 residues. The V end lost 6 bases, the J end lost 0 bases, and 18 bases lay between the germline ends. Germline values: CDR1 LGHNT, CDR2 FRNRAP. CDR3: CASGRINSGSSYNEQFF. As DNA, the CDR3 is TGTGCTAGTGGCCGTATCAATAGCGGAAGCTCCTACAATGAGCAGTTCTTC.

This rearrangement joins TRBV7-9 to TRBJ2-7, with a weak D call TRBD1 (6 bases). The CDR3 has 12 amino acids. Trimming took off 4 bases at V and 2 bases at J, with 6 bases between the two ends. Germline values: CDR1 SEHNR, CDR2 FQNEAQ (reference sequence). The chain's CDR3 is CASSWTAYEQYV. In nucleotides, the CDR3 is TGTGCCAGCAGCTGGACAGCCTACGAGCAGTACGTC.

The rearrangement joins TRBV7-2 to TRBJ2-3; either TRBD1 or TRBD2 may fit D (6 bases each). The germline V and J ends were trimmed by 5 bases and 0 bases, with 18 bases remaining between them. Looked up from germline, CDR1 is SGHTA and CDR2 is FQGNSA. The CDR3 runs to 17 residues. The CDR3 sequence: CASSRRLRGLSTDTQYF. CDR3 coding DNA: TGTGCCAGCAGCCGGAGGCTACGGGGGCTTAGCACAGATACGCAGTATTTT.